This TCR beta chain was retrieved from a study of shared clonotypes between healthy human individuals. Study results and limitations: A limitation of the genetic and exposure-history diversity represented arose from few donors. It was anticipated that sequencing depth would influence how many clonotypes donors shared. A handful of donors had around 5.5% of their naive CD4 clonotypes in common.

Worth noting for this clone: Antigen unknown.

In the source study's methods: ImmunoSEQ sequences covered only the junction and lacked quality scores; filtering therefore differed. Clones were read by immunoSEQ multiplex PCR, and TCRdb kept only the in-frame ones, dropping some. V, J and clone size are taken as reported in that table, and D and trimming were inferred from the DNA itself. In the table there are 400,000 to 600,000 clones, more than 95% of which are singletons. The sequenced sample consisted of naive CD4+ T cells sorted from blood. Regarding subset: CD45RA+ positively selected. This clonotype was obtained from a woman aged 30 to 39 in good health.

CDR3 sequence (DNA): TGCAGCGTACAAACTAGTCGATCCTACGAGCAGTACTTC. This sequence encodes CSVQTSRSYEQYF. The chain has TRBV29-1 and TRBJ2-7; possibly TRBD2 for D (5 bases). CDR1 SQVTM and CDR2 ANQGSEA come from the germline V gene. This CDR3 is 13 amino acids long. With 6 bases removed from V and 1 base from J, the gap between germline ends came to 13 bases.